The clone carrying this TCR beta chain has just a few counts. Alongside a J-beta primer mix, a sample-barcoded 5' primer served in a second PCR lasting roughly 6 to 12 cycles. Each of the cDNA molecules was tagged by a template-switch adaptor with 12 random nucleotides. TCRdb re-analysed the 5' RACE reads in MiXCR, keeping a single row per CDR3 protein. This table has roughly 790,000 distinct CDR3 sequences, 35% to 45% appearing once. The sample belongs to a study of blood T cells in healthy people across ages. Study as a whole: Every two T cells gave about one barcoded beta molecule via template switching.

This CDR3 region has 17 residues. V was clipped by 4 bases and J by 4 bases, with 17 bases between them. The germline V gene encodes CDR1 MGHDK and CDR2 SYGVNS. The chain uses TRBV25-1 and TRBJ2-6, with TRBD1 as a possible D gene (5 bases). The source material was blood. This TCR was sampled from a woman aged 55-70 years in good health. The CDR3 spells CASSGRQSLNGANVLTF. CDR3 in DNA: TGTGCCAGCAGTGGTCGACAGTCTCTAAACGGGGCCAACGTCCTGACTTTC.